The entry that follows covers one TCR beta chain sequence. What it recognizes is unknown. This sample is part of a study of cytomegalovirus exposure and HLA in healthy donors. General study points: In vitro confirmation showed a few CMV-associated chains to be CMV antigen specific.

A multiplex PCR was run with 60 Vbeta primers and 13 Jbeta primers. Measured with immunoSEQ multiplex PCR; TCRdb has only the in-frame clones, and not every one. The sample yields roughly 140,000 clones, about four fifths seen once. V shed 1 base and J 4 bases; nucleotides not matched to a gene: 6. Germline assignment: CDR1 MGHRA and CDR2 YSYEKL. The CDR3 runs 16 residues. Sequences were obtained from PBMCs. The source of this sequence is a man aged 25 to 40 in good health and CMV-seronegative. The chain recombines TRBV4-1 with TRBJ2-7; 11 bases match TRBD2. The CDR3 loop is CASSQGIAGGPYEQYF. CDR3 bases: TGCGCCAGCAGCCAAGGGATAGCGGGGGGGCCATACGAGCAGTACTTC.